Below are 31 T cell receptor beta chains sequenced from a single sample in a study of blood T cell repertoires in COVID-19. Libraries were prepared by immunoSEQ multiplex PCR; TCRdb keeps only in-frame clonotypes and omits some of them. The table shows about 100,000 clones, with 80% to 95% occurring only once. Sequencing was performed on peripheral blood. Receptors were obtained from a man aged 55 to 69 with acute or convalescent COVID-19.

The count of this clone is one. The rearrangement links TRBV28 to TRBJ2-7, with 9 nucleotides matching TRBD1. The ends lost 6 bases at V and 5 bases at J; junction bases unmatched: 11. CDR3 length: 15 amino acids. The germline gives CDR1 MDHEN, CDR2 SYDVKM. CDR3 DNA: TGTGCCAGCAGCGCCCCCGGGACAGGGTCCCACGAGCAGTACTTC. Protein product: CASSAPGTGSHEQYF.

The V gene is TRBV2, the J gene TRBJ1-4; 8 nucleotides agree with TRBD1. Germline V lookup: CDR1 SNHLY, CDR2 FYNNEI. This CDR3 contains 13 residues. V was clipped by 4 bases and J by 11 bases; unmatched bases: 6. CDR3 residues: CASSGQGAGKLFF. DNA of the CDR3: TGTGCCAGCAGTGGGCAGGGGGCAGGGAAACTGTTTTTT.

This chain joins TRBV7-7 and TRBJ2-2; 11 bases match TRBD1. The germline gives CDR1 SSHAT, CDR2 FNYEAQ (reference sequence). This CDR3 has 15 residues. With 5 bases clipped from V and 7 bases from J, the junction kept 6 bases outside the gene matches. The CDR3 sequence is CASSGQGAGIGELFF. CDR3 nucleotides: TGTGCCAGCAGCGGACAGGGGGCCGGGATCGGGGAGCTGTTTTTT.

CDR3 sequence: CAWSVRQGGYSPLHF. As DNA, the CDR3 is TGTGCCTGGAGTGTTCGCCAGGGTGGATATTCACCCCTCCACTTT. The chain recombines TRBV30 with TRBJ1-6; perhaps TRBD1 as D (5 bases). The V gene's germline CDR1 is GTSNPN and CDR2 SVGIG (reference sequence). The CDR3 is made up of 15 amino acids. V dropped 0 bases and J dropped 8 bases, with 14 bases sitting between them.

The chain employs TRBV19 and TRBJ1-1; 7 bases match TRBD1. Germline V lookup: CDR1 LNHDA, CDR2 SQIVND (reference sequence). The CDR3 totals 13 residues. V lost 6 bases and J lost 1; bases outside the gene matches: 2. The CDR3 coding sequence is TGTGCCAGTAGAAGGGACAGGAACACTGAAGCTTTCTTT. Its protein product is CASRRDRNTEAFF.

The V and J genes are TRBV9 and TRBJ2-2, with 8 bases identical to TRBD2. V trimming: 0 bases; J trimming: 7 bases; junction bases outside the gene matches: 8. Per germline, CDR1 SGDLS and CDR2 YYNGEE. The CDR3 runs 16 residues. CDR3 in DNA: TGTGCCAGCAGCGTAGGCGGGAGGCCCGCGAGCGGGGAGCTGTTTTTT. It yields the protein CASSVGGRPASGELFF. Complete variable domain (other parts from reference TRBV9 and TRBJ2-2): DSGVTQTPKHLITATGQRVTLRCSPRSGDLSVYWYQQSLDQGLQFLIQYYNGEERAKGNILERFSAQQFPDLHSELNLSSLELGDSALYFCASSVGGRPASGELFFGEGSRLTVL.

The chain combines TRBV5-1 with TRBJ2-5, with D unclear. V was pared by 0 bases and J by 3 bases, with 9 bases between. The CDR3 runs 14 residues. Germline values: CDR1 SGHRS, CDR2 YFSETQ. The CDR3 here is CASSLVTAKETQYF. CDR3 coding DNA: TGCGCCAGCAGCTTGGTTACCGCGAAAGAGACCCAGTACTTC.

The rearrangement joins TRBV7-6 to TRBJ1-4, with D possibly matching TRBD1 (5 bases). CDR3 length: 15 amino acids. Germline CDR1 and CDR2: SGHVS and FNYEAQ. V was cut by 0 bases and J by 11 bases, with 16 bases left in between. The CDR3 loop reads CASSLASTGVGKLFF. The CDR3 DNA reads TGTGCCAGCAGCTTAGCGTCGACGGGGGTTGGGAAACTGTTTTTT.

The chain uses TRBV12-5 and TRBJ2-1; TRBD2 agrees at 12 bases. Germline loops: CDR1 LGHNT, CDR2 FRNRAP. J lost 10 bases, V lost 6 bases, and 4 bases had no gene match. The CDR3 length is 13 residues. CDR3 region: CASGRGTSGEQFF. Written as DNA, the CDR3 is TGTGCTAGTGGCCGGGGGACTAGCGGGGAGCAGTTCTTC.

J is TRBJ1-5 and V is TRBV4-1, with D perhaps TRBD1 (5 bases). The CDR3 loop spans 14 amino acids. Germline V gene lookup returns CDR1 MGHRA and CDR2 YSYEKL. Trimming pared 2 bases from V and 4 bases from J, leaving 9 bases between. The CDR3 nucleotides are TGCGCCAGCAGCCAACTCGACAGTAATCAGCCCCAGCATTTT. It encodes CASSQLDSNQPQHF.

The V gene is TRBV3-1 (or the pseudogene TRBV3-2), the J gene TRBJ1-4; perhaps TRBD1 as D (6 bases). V lost 1 base to trimming and J lost 1 base, with 10 bases between them. CDR3 size: 16 residues. Germline CDR1 and CDR2: LGHDT and YNNKEL (reference sequence). For the CDR3, the DNA is TGTGCCAGCAGCCAAGCCTGGGGGCTAACTAATGAAAAACTGTTTTTT. This translates into CASSQAWGLTNEKLFF.

This chain joins TRBV10-2 and TRBJ2-2; 14 nucleotides match TRBD2. CDR3 length: 18 amino acids. Trimming cost V 8 bases and J 5 bases; bases outside gene matches: 13. Germline CDR1 WSHSY, CDR2 SAAADI. CDR3 residues: CASRAGPGLAGVTGELFF. In DNA form, the CDR3 reads TGCGCCAGCCGCGCCGGACCGGGACTAGCGGGAGTGACCGGGGAGCTGTTTTTT.

By sample fraction, this clone is medium-sized (0.01 to 0.1%). The V call is TRBV11-3, the J call TRBJ2-1; 7 bases line up with TRBD2. CDR3 length equals 12 residues. V dropped 2 bases and J dropped 14; count of bases not matched to a gene: 6. Germline CDR1 SGHNT, CDR2 YENEEA. The CDR3 DNA reads as TGTGCCAGCAGCTTAAATGGCGGGAGAGAGTTCTTC. This sequence encodes CASSLNGGREFF. The full variable domain, completed using reference TRBV11-3 and TRBJ2-1, is EAGVVQSPRYKIIEKKQPVAFWCNPISGHNTLYWYLQNLGQGPELLIRYENEEAVDDSQLPKDRFSAERLKGVDSTLKIQPAELGDSAVYLCASSLNGGREFFGPGTRLTVL.

The CDR3 region is CASSPDLVIQDTQYF. Written as DNA, the CDR3 is TGTGCCAGCAGTCCCGATCTAGTTATCCAAGATACGCAGTATTTT. V usage is TRBV2 and J usage is TRBJ2-3, with D hard to call. Germline CDR1 reads SNHLY; CDR2 reads FYNNEI. The CDR3 contains 15 residues. V lost 5 bases to trimming and J lost 5 bases, with 17 bases between them.

The CDR3 loop is CASNGLVETQYF. Here the CDR3 DNA reads TGTGCCAGCAATGGACTAGTAGAGACCCAGTACTTC. This sequence joins TRBV2 and TRBJ2-5, with TRBD2 identical over 7 bases. The ends lost 7 bases at V and 4 bases at J; junction bases unmatched: 3. This CDR3 is 12 amino acids long. CDR1 and CDR2 (germline): SNHLY, FYNNEI.

V usage is TRBV9 and J usage is TRBJ2-3, with D tentatively TRBD1 (5 bases). The CDR3 covers 14 residues. The germline gives CDR1 SGDLS, CDR2 YYNGEE. Trimming cost V 5 bases and J 0 bases, with 10 bases left between them. In DNA, the CDR3 is TGTGCCAGCAGTCCGACAGAGAGCACAGATACGCAGTATTTT. This codes for CASSPTESTDTQYF.

J is TRBJ2-7 and V is TRBV2; 7 nucleotides line up with TRBD2. This CDR3 has 15 residues. The junction had 13 bases not matched to a gene; V was cut back by 8 bases and J by 3 bases. The germline V gene has CDR1 SNHLY and CDR2 FYNNEI. The CDR3 nucleotides read TGTGCCAGCTCCCCGACGGGGGGAGCTCTCTACGAGCAGTACGTC. Translating gives CASSPTGGALYEQYV.

V gene TRBV4-1 combines with J gene TRBJ2-5, with 9 bases aligning to TRBD1. This CDR3 has 18 amino acids. V lost 4 bases and J lost 3; bases outside the gene matches: 15. Germline V gene lookup returns CDR1 MGHRA and CDR2 YSYEKL. The CDR3 nucleotides are TGCGCCAGCAGCCTCAAATTACGGGGACAGGGACGGGAAGAGACCCAGTACTTC. This codes for CASSLKLRGQGREETQYF.

The gene calls are TRBV19 and TRBJ2-2; D is perhaps TRBD2 (6 bases). The germline V gene encodes CDR1 LNHDA and CDR2 SQIVND (reference sequence). The CDR3 has 14 amino acids. Trimming took off 4 bases at V and 5 bases at J, with 11 bases between the two ends. Here the CDR3 reads CASSSEGRTGELFF. CDR3 bases: TGTGCCAGTAGTAGTGAGGGGAGGACCGGGGAGCTGTTTTTT. Based on the CDR3 plus reference TRBV19 and TRBJ2-2, the full variable domain is DGGITQSPKYLFRKEGQNVTLSCEQNLNHDAMYWYRQDPGQGLRLIYYSQIVNDFQKGDIAEGYSVSREKKESFPLTVTSAQKNPTAFYLCASSSEGRTGELFFGEGSRLTVL.

The chain joins TRBV19 to TRBJ1-5; TRBD1 might be the D (6 bases). The CDR3 covers 13 residues. Per germline, CDR1 LNHDA and CDR2 SQIVND (reference sequence). Deletions cut 8 bases from V and 0 bases from J, with 8 bases between. The CDR3 region is CASLGGSNQPQHF. The CDR3 bases are TGTGCCAGTCTAGGGGGTAGCAATCAGCCCCAGCATTTT.

The chain is built from TRBV7-6 and TRBJ2-1, with unresolved D. Germline values: CDR1 SGHVS, CDR2 FNYEAQ. Trimming left V 3 bases short and J 0 bases short, with 21 bases between. The CDR3 is made up of 19 amino acids. The CDR3 reads CASSFHRPSRKSSYNEQFF. The CDR3 nucleotides are TGTGCCAGCAGCTTTCATCGCCCCTCGCGGAAATCCTCCTACAATGAGCAGTTCTTC.

The rearrangement joins TRBV18 to TRBJ1-5; weak D call: TRBD1 (5 bases). This CDR3 spans 16 amino acids. The V end lost 6 bases, the J end lost 0 bases, and 15 bases lay between the germline ends. The germline gives CDR1 KGHSH, CDR2 LQKENI. CDR3 sequence (DNA): TGTGCCAGCTCCCAACGGGCGGACAATAGCAATCAGCCCCAGCATTTT. It specifies CASSQRADNSNQPQHF.

The chain has TRBV18 and TRBJ2-3, with a tentative D call TRBD2 (5 bases). The CDR3 sequence is 15 residues long. Trimming removed 2 bases at V and 1 base at J, with 10 bases between. Germline V gives CDR1 KGHSH, CDR2 LQKENI. CDR3 sequence reads: CASSPSPGGTDTQYF. CDR3 sequence (DNA): TGTGCCAGCTCACCAAGCCCCGGGGGCACAGATACGCAGTATTTT.

This chain links TRBV3-1 (or the pseudogene TRBV3-2) with TRBJ1-3; TRBD1 is a possible D gene (5 bases). CDR1 and CDR2 (germline): LGHDT, YNNKEL (reference sequence). This CDR3 comprises 17 residues. Trimming cost V 4 bases and J 1 base, with 17 bases left between them. The chain's CDR3 is CASSRGRALLSGNTIYF. As DNA, the CDR3 is TGTGCCAGCAGCCGGGGCAGGGCCCTTTTGTCTGGAAACACCATATATTTT.

The chain carries TRBV19 and TRBJ1-5; D call uncertain. Germline CDR1 reads LNHDA; CDR2 reads SQIVND (reference sequence). The V end lost 1 base, the J end lost 0 bases, and 10 bases lay between the germline ends. The CDR3 spans 16 residues. CDR3 amino acids: CASSIGGVISNQPQHF. Here the CDR3 DNA reads TGTGCCAGTAGTATAGGCGGGGTTATTAGCAATCAGCCCCAGCATTTT.

The table lists this clone with a count of one. The chain recombines TRBV6-5 with TRBJ1-6; a possible D gene is TRBD1 (6 bases). Trimming left V 5 bases short and J 7 bases short, with 12 bases between. Per the germline V gene, CDR1 is MNHEY and CDR2 is SVGAGI. This CDR3 comprises 14 residues. In nucleotides, the CDR3 is TGTGCCAGCAGTACCACAGGGACGAATTCACCCCTCCACTTT. The encoded protein is CASSTTGTNSPLHF.

V usage is TRBV11-2 and J usage is TRBJ1-2; D may be TRBD1 (6 bases). The CDR3 spans 14 residues. Germline lookup yields CDR1 SGHAT and CDR2 FQNNGV. V gave up 3 bases and J gave up 3 bases, with 11 bases separating them. CDR3 sequence reads: CASSFSQGYYGYTF. The CDR3 nucleotides read TGTGCCAGCAGCTTCAGTCAGGGGTACTATGGCTACACCTTC.

The V and J genes are TRBV6-5 and TRBJ1-6; the match to TRBD1 covers 7 bases. The CDR3 loop spans 15 amino acids. CDR1 and CDR2 (germline): MNHEY, SVGAGI. Unmatched junction bases numbered 10, after V lost 4 bases and J lost 10 bases. This chain's CDR3 is CASSSDRAFRSPLHF. CDR3 coding DNA: TGTGCCAGCAGTTCCGACAGGGCTTTTCGGTCACCCCTCCACTTT.

CDR3 in amino acids: CASSPYLRDRDLQSYGYTF. CDR3 DNA sequence: TGCGCCAGCAGCCCTTATCTCCGGGACAGGGACCTACAATCCTATGGCTACACCTTC. The chain recombines TRBV5-1 with TRBJ1-2, with 9 nucleotides matching TRBD1. V was pared by 4 bases and J by 4 bases, with 20 bases of the junction left unmatched. The CDR3 runs 19 residues. CDR1 is SGHRS, CDR2 YFSETQ, per germline. The full variable domain, with the rest looked up from reference TRBV5-1 and TRBJ1-2, is KAGVTQTPRYLIKTRGQQVTLSCSPISGHRSVSWYQQTPGQGLQFLFEYFSETQRNKGNFPGRFSGRQFSNSRSEMNVSTLELGDSALYLCASSPYLRDRDLQSYGYTFGSGTRLTVV.

CDR3 protein: CASSDDRDLSNQPQHF. The DNA for the CDR3 is TGTGCCAGCAGTGATGACAGGGATCTAAGCAATCAGCCCCAGCATTTT. The chain joins TRBV6-4 to TRBJ1-5; 7 nucleotides align to TRBD1. V gave up 3 bases and J gave up 1 base; unmatched junction bases: 6. Germline V gives CDR1 MRHNA, CDR2 SNTAGT. The CDR3 length is 16 residues.

The chain employs TRBV3-1 (or the pseudogene TRBV3-2) and TRBJ2-7, with 12 bases matching TRBD2. Germline V gene data show CDR1 as LGHDT and CDR2 as YNNKEL (reference sequence). After removal of 5 bases from V and 2 bases from J, the junction contained 4 bases not matched to a gene. The CDR3 length is 15 residues. The CDR3 nucleotides are TGTGCCAGCAGCACGAGACTAGCGGGGGCCTACGAGCAGTACTTC. It yields the protein CASSTRLAGAYEQYF.